This T cell receptor beta chain derives from a study of technical replicates of blood from four donors. CDR3 size: 15 residues. The junction had 9 bases not matched to a gene; V was cut back by 3 bases and J by 7 bases. CDR1 and CDR2 (germline): SGHDT, YYEEEE. Sequencing was performed with immunoSEQ multiplex PCR; in TCRdb, only in-frame clones are kept and a portion is missing. The table has roughly 68,000 clones, approximately 93% seen once. This TCR derives from a human donor in good health. Some clones in this sample may be carry-over from other donors' samples. V is TRBV5-6 and J is TRBJ2-3; 9 positions match TRBD1. The specimen was PBMCs. The CDR3 DNA reads as TGTGCCAGCAGCTCGACAGGGGGGGGAATAAATACGCAGTATTTT. As protein: CASSSTGGGINTQYF.